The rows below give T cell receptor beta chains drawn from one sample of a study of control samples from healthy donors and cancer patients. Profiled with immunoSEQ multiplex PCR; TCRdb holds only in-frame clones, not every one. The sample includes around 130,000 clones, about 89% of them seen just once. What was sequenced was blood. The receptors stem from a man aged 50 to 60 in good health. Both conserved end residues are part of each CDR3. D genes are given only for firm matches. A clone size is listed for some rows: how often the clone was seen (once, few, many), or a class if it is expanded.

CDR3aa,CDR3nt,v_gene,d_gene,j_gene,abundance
CASEDRGSGNTIYF,TGTGCCAGCGAGGACAGGGGCTCTGGAAACACCATATATTTT,TRBV18,TRBD1,TRBJ1-3,NA
CASSLEFGGTYNEQFF,TGTGCCAGCAGCTTAGAATTCGGGGGTACCTACAATGAGCAGTTCTTC,TRBV7-2,NA,TRBJ2-1,NA
CASSSATASYEQYF,TGTGCCAGCAGTTCCGCGACAGCTTCCTACGAGCAGTACTTC,TRBV27,NA,TRBJ2-7,NA
CASSLWGTNTEAFF,TGTGCCAGCAGCCTGTGGGGGACCAACACTGAAGCTTTCTTT,TRBV5-6,NA,TRBJ1-1,few
CASSSQGTEAFF,TGCGCCAGCAGTTCCCAGGGAACTGAAGCTTTCTTT,TRBV5-1,NA,TRBJ1-1,NA
CAGSEGTVGTETQYF,TGTGCCGGCAGTGAGGGGACAGTCGGTACAGAGACCCAGTACTTC,TRBV6-1,TRBD1,TRBJ2-5,NA
CASGFGAVSTDTQYF,TGTGCTAGTGGTTTTGGAGCGGTTAGCACAGATACGCAGTATTTT,TRBV12-5,NA,TRBJ2-3,NA
CASSRGLDSGANVLTF,TGCGCCAGCAGCCGTGGACTGGACTCTGGGGCCAACGTCCTGACTTTC,TRBV4-1,NA,TRBJ2-6,NA
CATAFTGYEQYF,TGTGCCACTGCATTCACAGGCTACGAGCAGTACTTC,TRBV6-5,NA,TRBJ2-7,few
CASSTTGATDSPLHF,TGTGCCAGCTCAACAACAGGGGCAACGGATTCACCCCTCCACTTT,TRBV18,TRBD1,TRBJ1-6,NA
CASSLAGRGANSPLHF,TGCGCCAGCAGCTTGGCCGGGAGGGGTGCTAATTCACCCCTCCACTTT,TRBV5-1,NA,TRBJ1-6,NA
CASSQDRTGYMNTEAFF,TGCGCCAGCAGCCAAGATCGTACGGGGTATATGAACACTGAAGCTTTCTTT,TRBV4-3,NA,TRBJ1-1,NA
CASSAPRDSRNTEAFF,TGTGCCAGCAGCGCTCCGAGGGACAGCAGGAACACTGAAGCTTTCTTT,TRBV6-2/TRBV6-3,TRBD1,TRBJ1-1,NA
CAWRSPGSVTFF,TGTGCCTGGAGGTCTCCGGGCTCCGTAACTTTCTTT,TRBV30,NA,TRBJ1-1,NA
CASSIRMINTEAFF,TGTGCCAGCAGTATCAGGATGATAAACACTGAAGCTTTCTTT,TRBV6-6,NA,TRBJ1-1,NA
CSVGTSETYNEQFF,TGCAGCGTGGGGACTAGCGAAACCTACAATGAGCAGTTCTTC,TRBV29-1,TRBD2,TRBJ2-1,NA
CASSEDTSRQGAFGYEQYF,TGCGCCAGCAGTGAGGATACCTCCAGACAGGGGGCGTTCGGCTACGAGCAGTACTTC,TRBV10-1,TRBD1,TRBJ2-7,NA
CASSDPRGNTEAFF,TGTGCCAGCAGTGACCCTAGGGGGAACACTGAAGCTTTCTTT,TRBV9,NA,TRBJ1-1,once
CASSELAGTGVSPLHF,TGTGCCAGCAGCGAGCTGGCCGGGACAGGGGTTTCACCCCTCCACTTT,TRBV9,TRBD1,TRBJ1-6,NA
CASSIGTGGNTEAFF,TGTGCCAGTAGTATAGGTACAGGGGGGAACACTGAAGCTTTCTTT,TRBV19,TRBD1,TRBJ1-1,once
CATSGEGTYEQYF,TGTGCCACCAGTGGTGAAGGGACCTACGAGCAGTACTTC,TRBV24-1,NA,TRBJ2-7,NA
CASSDGRSSSGNTIYF,TGTGCCAGCAGTGATGGACGGTCATCCTCTGGAAACACCATATATTTT,TRBV2,NA,TRBJ1-3,NA
CASSQVQSTNEKLFF,TGTGCCAGCAGCCAAGTACAGTCAACTAATGAAAAACTGTTTTTT,TRBV14,NA,TRBJ1-4,NA
CASSIDRSSNQPQHF,TGTGCCAGCAGCATCGACAGATCTAGCAATCAGCCCCAGCATTTT,TRBV27,NA,TRBJ1-5,NA
CASSLASGTGNQPQHF,TGTGCCAGCAGCTTAGCGTCCGGGACGGGCAATCAGCCCCAGCATTTT,TRBV7-6,NA,TRBJ1-5,NA
CSVLGGANPANEQFF,TGCAGCGTCCTAGGGGGGGCCAATCCAGCTAATGAGCAGTTCTTC,TRBV29-1,NA,TRBJ2-1,NA
CASSQVRDNYEQYF,TGCGCCAGCAGCCAAGTACGGGACAATTACGAGCAGTACTTC,TRBV4-1,NA,TRBJ2-7,few
CASGLDLSFGYTF,TGTGCTAGTGGTTTGGACCTCAGTTTTGGCTACACCTTC,TRBV12-5,NA,TRBJ1-2,NA
CASSLQGAVGHTEAFF,TGTGCCAGCAGTTTACAAGGGGCCGTGGGTCACACTGAAGCTTTCTTT,TRBV27,NA,TRBJ1-1,NA
CASSLRDRGETQYF,TGTGCCAGCAGCCTCCGGGACAGGGGCGAGACCCAGTACTTC,TRBV5-6,TRBD1,TRBJ2-5,NA
CASSLGDRGDYGYTF,TGCGCCAGCAGCTTGGGCGACAGGGGAGACTATGGCTACACCTTC,TRBV5-1,TRBD1,TRBJ1-2,NA
CASSRSGTETGANVLTF,TGTGCCAGCAGCCGCTCCGGGACAGAGACTGGGGCCAACGTCCTGACTTTC,TRBV5-4,TRBD1,TRBJ2-6,NA
CASSLSPGNQPQHF,TGTGCCAGCAGTTTATCGCCGGGAAATCAGCCCCAGCATTTT,TRBV27,NA,TRBJ1-5,NA
CSARMADTQYF,TGCAGTGCCAGGATGGCGGATACGCAGTATTTT,TRBV20-1,NA,TRBJ2-3,NA
CASSYSGQKGYTF,TGTGCCAGCAGTTACTCCGGACAGAAAGGCTACACCTTC,TRBV6-5,NA,TRBJ1-2,NA
CASSEFTVSNQPQHF,TGCGCCAGCAGTGAGTTTACGGTTAGCAATCAGCCCCAGCATTTT,TRBV10-2,NA,TRBJ1-5,NA
CASRSSVNTEAFF,TGTGCCAGTAGATCTTCGGTGAACACTGAAGCTTTCTTT,TRBV19,NA,TRBJ1-1,NA
CASSSPGTYEQYF,TGTGCCAGCAGTTCCCCGGGAACCTACGAGCAGTACTTC,TRBV6-5,NA,TRBJ2-7,once
CASIPTLHTEAFF,TGTGCCAGTATCCCGACACTGCACACTGAAGCTTTCTTT,TRBV19,NA,TRBJ1-1,NA
CASSDLGQGNGYTF,TGTGCCAGCTCGGACTTGGGTCAGGGGAATGGCTACACCTTC,TRBV5-4,NA,TRBJ1-2,NA
CASSLAGQGVETQYF,TGCGCCAGCAGCTTGGCCGGTCAGGGTGTAGAGACCCAGTACTTC,TRBV5-1,NA,TRBJ2-5,few
CASSDRPMNTEAFF,TGTGCCAGCAGCGATCGGCCCATGAACACTGAAGCTTTCTTT,TRBV7-2,NA,TRBJ1-1,NA
CASSLGLAGLTDTQYF,TGTGCCAGCAGCCTCGGCCTAGCGGGGCTCACAGATACGCAGTATTTT,TRBV11-3,TRBD2,TRBJ2-3,NA
CASSYPGTGGLKNIQYF,TGTGCCAGCAGTTACCCCGGGACAGGGGGACTCAAAAACATTCAGTACTTC,TRBV6-2/TRBV6-3,TRBD1,TRBJ2-4,NA
CASSLAQGDHEQYF,TGCGCCAGCAGCTTAGCCCAGGGGGACCACGAGCAGTACTTC,TRBV5-1,TRBD1,TRBJ2-7,once
CASSSLSGGRTGELFF,TGTGCCAGCAGTTCTTTGAGCGGGGGCCGCACCGGGGAGCTGTTTTTT,TRBV6-5,TRBD2,TRBJ2-2,NA
CASSKVFGSYEQYF,TGTGCCAGCAGTAAGGTCTTTGGGTCCTACGAGCAGTACTTC,TRBV2,NA,TRBJ2-7,NA
CASSLQLTSGGAGQFF,TGTGCCAGCAGCCTCCAATTGACTAGCGGGGGGGCTGGGCAGTTCTTC,TRBV7-6,TRBD2,TRBJ2-1,few
CASSRGQAGARETQYF,TGTGCCAGCAGCCGCGGACAGGCGGGCGCCCGAGAGACCCAGTACTTC,TRBV3-1/TRBV3-2,TRBD1,TRBJ2-5,NA
CASRGQGQANEQFF,TGTGCCAGCAGGGGACAGGGGCAAGCCAATGAGCAGTTCTTC,TRBV3-1/TRBV3-2,TRBD1,TRBJ2-1,NA
CASSAVVGAYTDTQYF,TGTGCCAGCAGTGCGGTGGTAGGGGCCTACACAGATACGCAGTATTTT,TRBV2,NA,TRBJ2-3,few
CASRTTLGQTNGNTIYF,TGTGCCAGCAGGACTACCTTGGGACAGACGAACGGAAACACCATATATTTT,TRBV2,TRBD1,TRBJ1-3,NA
CASSDSSGGTYNTGELFF,TGTGCCAGCAGCGATAGTAGCGGGGGGACCTATAACACCGGGGAGCTGTTTTTT,TRBV11-3,TRBD2,TRBJ2-2,NA
CASSFYQETQYF,TGTGCCAGCAGTTTTTACCAAGAGACCCAGTACTTC,TRBV12-3/TRBV12-4,NA,TRBJ2-5,NA
CASSLGPGGEDTQYF,TGTGCCAGCAGCTTGGGTCCAGGGGGCGAAGATACGCAGTATTTT,TRBV5-6,TRBD1,TRBJ2-3,NA